Each of the 24 T cell receptor beta chains below was sequenced from the same sample in a study of cytomegalovirus exposure and HLA in healthy donors. PCR was performed using 60 Vbeta and 13 Jbeta primers. Clones were sequenced by immunoSEQ multiplex PCR, and TCRdb holds only the in-frame ones, with some missing. Of 130,000 to 150,000 clones detected, around 73% appear once; the ten largest clones hold roughly 14%. The sequencing input was PBMCs. The receptors stem from a human donor in good health.

The rearrangement joins TRBV5-1 to TRBJ2-3; 10 positions agree with TRBD2. V was pared by 4 bases and J by 6 bases, with 14 bases of the junction left unmatched. The CDR3 extends over 17 amino acids. CDR1 and CDR2 (germline): SGHRS, YFSETQ. CDR3 sequence (DNA): TGCGCCAGCAGCCTCTGGGGAAGCGGGGGGGTACCGGATACGCAGTATTTT. Its translation is CASSLWGSGGVPDTQYF. Based on the CDR3 plus reference TRBV5-1 and TRBJ2-3, the full variable domain is KAGVTQTPRYLIKTRGQQVTLSCSPISGHRSVSWYQQTPGQGLQFLFEYFSETQRNKGNFPGRFSGRQFSNSRSEMNVSTLELGDSALYLCASSLWGSGGVPDTQYFGPGTRLTVL.

This clone has a handful of counts. The rearrangement links TRBV5-1 to TRBJ2-7; the match to TRBD2 covers 8 bases. The CDR3 is 12 amino acids. CDR1 is SGHRS and CDR2 is YFSETQ in the germline V gene. J was trimmed by 6 bases and V by 6 bases; bases with no gene match: 5. The CDR3 region has the DNA TGCGCCAGCACCTCCGGGGGGGGCGAGCAGTACTTC. Translating it yields CASTSGGGEQYF.

The chain links TRBV7-9 to TRBJ2-1, with D tentatively TRBD2 (7 bases). The CDR3 spans 14 residues. V shed 1 base and J shed 9 bases, with 13 bases lying between them. Germline CDR1 and CDR2: SEHNR and FQNEAQ (reference sequence). The CDR3 sequence: CASSLGGGGGEQFF. CDR3 nucleotides: TGTGCCAGCAGCTTAGGGGGGGGAGGGGGTGAGCAGTTCTTC.

V is TRBV7-9 and J is TRBJ1-6; TRBD1 might be the D (6 bases). This CDR3 is 14 amino acids long. The germline gives CDR1 SEHNR, CDR2 FQNEAQ (reference sequence). V was cut by 8 bases and J by 8 bases, with 16 bases left in between. The chain's CDR3 is CASRPGGQDSPLHF. The CDR3 bases are TGTGCCAGCCGTCCGGGGGGGCAGGATTCACCCCTCCACTTT.

The chain is built from TRBV4-2 and TRBJ2-4; 8 bases are a match to TRBD2. Trimming removed 6 bases from V and 6 bases from J; junction bases left unmatched: 10. From germline, CDR1 is LGHNA and CDR2 YNFKEQ. The CDR3 length is 15 residues. DNA of the CDR3: TGTGCCAGCAGTAGAGAGCGGGGGTGGGGAAACATTCAGTACTTC. Its translation: CASSRERGWGNIQYF.

The chain has TRBV4-1 and TRBJ2-3; a weak D match, TRBD1 (5 bases). This CDR3 spans 16 amino acids. CDR1 MGHRA and CDR2 YSYEKL come from the germline V gene. With 1 base removed from V and 0 bases from J, the gap between germline ends came to 11 bases. The chain's CDR3 is CASSQATDSSTDTQYF. DNA of the CDR3: TGCGCCAGCAGCCAAGCGACAGACTCTAGCACAGATACGCAGTATTTT.

The chain uses TRBV4-2 and TRBJ2-3; 15 bases map to TRBD2. This CDR3 spans 16 amino acids. Trimming at V came to 4 bases and at J to 6 bases, leaving 5 bases not matched to a gene. Per the germline V gene, CDR1 is LGHNA and CDR2 is YNFKEQ. CDR3 protein: CASSRGLAGGPDTQYF. The CDR3 bases are TGTGCCAGCAGCCGCGGACTAGCGGGAGGGCCTGATACGCAGTATTTT.

This chain connects TRBV7-6 to TRBJ2-5; D is possibly TRBD1 (5 bases). With 3 bases removed from V and 4 bases from J, the gap between germline ends came to 12 bases. The CDR3 contains 14 residues. The V gene's germline CDR1 is SGHVS and CDR2 FNYEAQ. The CDR3 sequence: CASSLGPFRETQYF. CDR3 nucleotide sequence: TGTGCCAGCAGCTTGGGGCCCTTTCGAGAGACCCAGTACTTC.

A remark on this clone: The junction does not match germline at one end; this may be a read error. The chain combines TRBV5-1 with TRBJ2-2; no firm D call. The CDR3 totals 12 residues. Per germline, CDR1 SGHRS and CDR2 YFSETQ. In DNA form, the CDR3 reads TGCGCCAGCAGCTTGAACTCCGGGGAGCTGTTTTTT. Translating gives CASSLNSGELFF.

The chain combines TRBV7-9 with TRBJ1-1; D perhaps matches TRBD1 (6 bases). V lost 0 bases to trimming and J lost 8 bases, with 16 bases between them. The germline CDR1 and CDR2 sequences are SEHNR and FQNEAQ (reference sequence). The CDR3 loop spans 15 amino acids. The CDR3 DNA sequence: TGTGCCAGCAGCTTAGCGGTGGGGGGGGCGTCGGAAGCTTTCTTT. This encodes CASSLAVGGASEAFF. Variable domain in full (rest from reference TRBV7-9 and TRBJ1-1): DTGVSQNPRHKITKRGQNVTFRCDPISEHNRLYWYRQTLGQGPEFLTYFQNEAQLEKSRLLSDRFSAERPKGSFSTLEIQRTEQGDSAMYLCASSLAVGGASEAFFGQGTRLTVV.

This chain links TRBV27 with TRBJ1-6; unclear D gene. Trimming shortened V by 4 bases and J by 6 bases, and 13 bases separated the two germline ends. CDR1 and CDR2 (germline): MNHEY, SMNVEV (reference sequence). The CDR3 totals 15 residues. The DNA of the CDR3 is TGTGCCAGCAGTTCCCCAGGTTTGGGTAATTCACCCCTCCACTTT. This translates into CASSSPGLGNSPLHF.

The rearrangement uses TRBV11-3 and TRBJ2-2; maybe TRBD2 (5 bases). V lost 5 bases and J lost 0, with 19 bases in between. Germline V lookup: CDR1 SGHNT, CDR2 YENEEA. The CDR3 spans 18 residues. CDR3 bases: TGTGCCAGCAGCCTCACGTTCTGGACTGAGCCGAACACCGGGGAGCTGTTTTTT. Translated: CASSLTFWTEPNTGELFF.

The chain recombines TRBV11-3 with TRBJ2-5; TRBD1 aligns across 8 bases. The CDR3 is 14 amino acids. Germline values: CDR1 SGHNT, CDR2 YENEEA. V was pared by 1 base and J by 4 bases, with 2 bases of the junction left unmatched. The CDR3 region is CASSLGTGSETQYF. The CDR3 DNA follows: TGTGCCAGCAGCTTAGGGACAGGGTCAGAGACCCAGTACTTC.

The J gene is TRBJ2-1, the V gene TRBV2; D may be TRBD1 (6 bases). Germline V gene sequence: CDR1 SNHLY, CDR2 FYNNEI. This CDR3 contains 13 residues. Trimming stripped 8 bases from V and 6 bases from J, with 14 bases between. DNA for the CDR3: TGTGCCAGCTTCCAGGGGCACCGCAATGAGCAGTTCTTC. It yields the protein CASFQGHRNEQFF.

The J gene is TRBJ2-4, the V gene TRBV6-1; the D gene is possibly TRBD1 (6 bases). CDR3 length: 15 residues. In germline, CDR1 is MNHNS, CDR2 SASEGT. Trimming cost V 2 bases and J 1 base, with 9 bases left between them. CDR3 loop: CASSETGFAKNIQYF. In DNA form, the CDR3 reads TGTGCCAGCAGTGAAACAGGGTTTGCCAAAAACATTCAGTACTTC.

This chain links TRBV30 with TRBJ2-1; 10 bases fit TRBD2. CDR3 length: 13 amino acids. Germline CDR1 and CDR2: GTSNPN and SVGIG (reference sequence). Unmatched junction bases numbered 6, after V lost 4 bases and J lost 9 bases. The CDR3 sequence is CAWTSGSGGEQFF. The CDR3 region has the DNA TGTGCCTGGACTAGCGGGAGTGGTGGTGAGCAGTTCTTC.

This clone was detected a few times. The chain couples TRBV27 to TRBJ1-2, with D perhaps TRBD1 (5 bases). The CDR3 contains 13 residues. CDR1 MNHEY and CDR2 SMNVEV come from the germline V gene (reference sequence). V was clipped by 3 bases and J by 8 bases, with 13 bases between them. The CDR3 reads CASSFRGGGGYTF. CDR3 DNA: TGTGCCAGCAGTTTTAGGGGAGGAGGGGGCTACACCTTC.

CDR3 loop: CASGAGGTTDTQYF. The CDR3 DNA reads as TGTGCCAGCGGGGCGGGAGGGACCACAGATACGCAGTATTTT. The chain is built from TRBV6-5 and TRBJ2-3; 9 positions match TRBD2. The CDR3 runs to 14 residues. J gave up 2 bases and V 8 bases, and 5 bases lay outside the gene matches. Per germline, CDR1 MNHEY and CDR2 SVGAGI.

This clone was seen a single time. Germline and junction disagree at one end, which may indicate a read error. The chain couples TRBV29-1 to TRBJ2-6, with 11 nucleotides matching TRBD1. Per the germline V gene, CDR1 is SQVTM and CDR2 is ANQGSEA. The CDR3 covers 15 residues. The CDR3 is CGVGDRGAGANVLTF. The CDR3 DNA sequence: TGCGGCGTGGGGGACAGGGGGGCGGGGGCCAACGTCCTGACTTTC.

The gene calls are TRBV18 and TRBJ1-2; TRBD1 matches 7 bases. Unmatched junction bases numbered 4, after V lost 4 bases and J lost 2 bases. Germline CDR1 KGHSH, CDR2 LQKENI. This CDR3 has 14 residues. CDR3 sequence reads: CASSRDSENYGYTF. In DNA, the CDR3 is TGTGCCAGCTCACGGGACAGTGAAAACTATGGCTACACCTTC.

The chain employs TRBV5-1 and TRBJ2-2; D is possibly TRBD2 (5 bases). CDR3 length equals 15 residues. V lost 0 bases and J 1 base, leaving 7 bases between the germline ends. The germline gives CDR1 SGHRS, CDR2 YFSETQ. The DNA for the CDR3 is TGCGCCAGCAGCTTGGGGGAGCTGAACACCGGGGAGCTGTTTTTT. Residues: CASSLGELNTGELFF.

For the CDR3, the DNA is TGTGCCAGCAGCGTCGGGGTTAGCGCCTACAATGAGCAGTTCTTC. This codes for CASSVGVSAYNEQFF. V is TRBV9 and J is TRBJ2-1; a weak D match, TRBD2 (5 bases). This CDR3 has 15 residues. V was shortened by 2 bases and J by 2 bases, with 11 bases between the two germline ends. Germline CDR1 and CDR2: SGDLS and YYNGEE.

This sequence joins TRBV11-2 and TRBJ2-5, with TRBD2 matching 12 bases. The V segment lost 8 bases and the J segment 7 bases; nucleotides outside the gene matches: 8. This CDR3 contains 14 residues. In germline, CDR1 is SGHAT, CDR2 FQNNGV. CDR3 nucleotide sequence: TGTGCCAGCCGGGGACTAGCGGGCCGGGGGACCCAGTACTTC. It specifies CASRGLAGRGTQYF.

The chain combines TRBV4-1 with TRBJ1-5; D is unclear. The CDR3 extends over 14 amino acids. V lost 5 bases and J 5 bases, leaving 13 bases between the germline ends. Germline CDR1 and CDR2: MGHRA and YSYEKL. CDR3 loop: CASSSTVRYQPQHF. CDR3 nucleotides: TGCGCCAGCAGCTCTACGGTACGGTATCAGCCCCAGCATTTT.